The 10 T cell receptor beta chains presented below share a single source sample, sequenced in a study of blood T cell repertoires in COVID-19. The assay was immunoSEQ multiplex PCR, and TCRdb's table has in-frame clones only and misses some. The table has approximately 200,000 clones, 86% seen once. Material for sequencing was peripheral blood. The source is a woman aged 25-40 years with active or convalescent COVID-19.

The chain links TRBV30 to TRBJ1-1; weak D call: TRBD1 (6 bases). Trimming stripped 5 bases from V and 1 base from J, with 11 bases between. This CDR3 spans 13 amino acids. Germline CDR1 GTSNPN, CDR2 SVGIG (reference sequence). The CDR3 region has the DNA TGTGCCTGGTCGGGACAACAGAACACTGAAGCTTTCTTT. The encoded protein is CAWSGQQNTEAFF.

The V call is TRBV12-3 or TRBV12-4, the J call TRBJ2-3; possibly TRBD1 for D (5 bases). V lost 6 bases to trimming and J lost 4 bases, with 8 bases between them. The CDR3 is made up of 12 amino acids. The DNA for the CDR3 is TGTGCCAGCAGCCTAGGGGCAGATACGCAGTATTTT. Its translation: CASSLGADTQYF.

This chain uses TRBV4-2 with TRBJ2-5; TRBD2 matches at 15 bases. Trimming cost V 1 base and J 4 bases; bases outside gene matches: 1. Germline-derived CDR1 and CDR2 are LGHNA and YNFKEQ. The CDR3 contains 16 residues. CDR3 sequence: CASSQGTSGGAETQYF. As DNA, the CDR3 is TGTGCCAGCAGCCAAGGGACTAGCGGGGGGGCAGAGACCCAGTACTTC.

The rearrangement links TRBV29-1 to TRBJ2-5; D may be TRBD1 (5 bases). CDR1 SQVTM and CDR2 ANQGSEA come from the germline V gene. V was pared by 6 bases and J by 1 base, with 12 bases between. The length of the CDR3 is 13 residues. The CDR3 DNA reads as TGCAGCGTGCTCAGGGTTGGCCAAGAGACCCAGTACTTC. It encodes CSVLRVGQETQYF.

This clone showed up just a few times. This rearrangement joins TRBV6-1 to TRBJ1-2, with 8 bases fitting TRBD1. Losses at the gene ends were 2 bases for V and 7 bases for J; bases not matched to a gene: 9. This CDR3 has 15 amino acids. Germline V gives CDR1 MNHNS, CDR2 SASEGT. This CDR3 reads CASSESPGQAIGYTF. The DNA for the CDR3 is TGTGCCAGCAGTGAATCTCCGGGACAGGCCATTGGCTACACCTTC.

This chain connects TRBV5-4 to TRBJ2-7, with D possibly TRBD2 on 6 matching bases. Germline values: CDR1 SGHNT, CDR2 YYREEE (reference sequence). V lost 1 base and J lost 2, with 10 bases in between. The CDR3 consists of 14 residues. The CDR3 nucleotides are TGTGCCAGCAGCTTGAGTAGCGGTGCCTACGAGCAGTACTTC. Amino acid sequence: CASSLSSGAYEQYF.

The chain's CDR3 is CASSEARDKETQYF. DNA of the CDR3: TGCGCCAGCAGCGAGGCCAGGGATAAAGAGACCCAGTACTTC. This chain connects TRBV10-2 to TRBJ2-5; a possible D gene is TRBD1 (5 bases). Germline loops: CDR1 WSHSY, CDR2 SAAADI. Trimming shortened V by 6 bases and J by 3 bases, and 14 bases separated the two germline ends. This CDR3 region has 14 residues.

J is TRBJ1-2 and V is TRBV7-8; TRBD1 matches at 7 bases. Looked up from germline, CDR1 is SGHVS and CDR2 is FQNEAQ. Trimming took 4 bases from V and 7 from J; bases not matched to a gene: 21. This CDR3 contains 18 residues. The CDR3 region is CASSSVRIRQGILGGYTF. The CDR3 DNA reads as TGTGCCAGCAGCTCTGTTAGGATTCGACAGGGAATTTTAGGTGGCTACACCTTC. The variable domain in full, with the rest retrieved from reference TRBV7-8 and TRBJ1-2, is GAGVSQSPRYKVAKRGQDVALRCDPISGHVSLFWYQQALGQGPEFLTYFQNEAQLDKSGLPSDRFFAERPEGSVSTLKIQRTQQEDSAVYLCASSSVRIRQGILGGYTFGSGTRLTVV.

V is TRBV16 and J is TRBJ2-1, with 8 bases that match TRBD2. CDR3 size: 17 residues. Trimming took 0 bases from V and 9 from J; bases not matched to a gene: 13. Germline CDR1 and CDR2: KGHSY and FQNENV. CDR3 residues: CASSQSVSGIGYGEQFF. DNA for the CDR3: TGTGCCAGCAGCCAATCGGTTAGCGGGATTGGATATGGTGAGCAGTTCTTC.

The genes are TRBV10-1 and TRBJ1-1, with D tentatively TRBD1 (5 bases). CDR1 is WNHNN and CDR2 is SYGVQD in the germline V gene (reference sequence). V lost 0 bases and J lost 11, with 19 bases in between. CDR3 length: 15 amino acids. CDR3 amino acids: CASSESRGLNPRAFF. The CDR3 DNA is TGCGCCAGCAGTGAGTCTAGGGGATTGAACCCCCGGGCTTTCTTT.